A selection of T cell receptor beta chains follows, all from one sample in a study of blood T cells in healthy people across ages. Each CDR3 protein is one row after TCRdb ran MiXCR on the 5' RACE reads. The repertoire has 650,000 to 700,000 distinct CDR3 sequences, 32% of them found once; the top ten carry less than 20%. The sample consisted of blood. The receptor source for this set is a woman of 80 years or more in good health. The CDR3 runs from the conserved cysteine through the conserved F or W. Each record gives: J gene, D gene, V gene, clone size, CDR3 protein, CDR3 DNA. A D gene is named only where the DNA matches it firmly. For some rows the clone size is stated as once, few or many, or as a class when expanded; others skip it.

j_gene: TRBJ2-3; d_gene: TRBD1; v_gene: TRBV5-1; abundance: .; CDR3aa: CASSAAGTGVDTQYF; CDR3nt: TGCGCCAGCAGCGCGGCCGGGACAGGGGTGGATACGCAGTATTTT
j_gene: TRBJ1-6; d_gene: .; v_gene: TRBV30; abundance: .; CDR3aa: CAWRPGVNSPLHF; CDR3nt: TGTGCCTGGAGGCCAGGAGTTAATTCACCCCTCCACTTT
j_gene: TRBJ2-3; d_gene: TRBD2; v_gene: TRBV9; abundance: once; CDR3aa: CASSVVLAGGPVDTQYF; CDR3nt: TGTGCCAGCAGCGTAGTACTAGCGGGGGGGCCAGTAGATACGCAGTATTTT
j_gene: TRBJ2-5; d_gene: .; v_gene: TRBV20-1; abundance: .; CDR3aa: CSARDSGARETQYF; CDR3nt: TGCAGTGCTAGAGATTCGGGGGCTAGAGAGACCCAGTACTTC
j_gene: TRBJ1-5; d_gene: .; v_gene: TRBV2; abundance: few; CDR3aa: CASNSGRSNHPQHF; CDR3nt: TGTGCCAGCAACTCGGGACGGAGCAATCACCCCCAGCATTTT
j_gene: TRBJ2-3; d_gene: TRBD2; v_gene: TRBV7-2; abundance: .; CDR3aa: CASSYEVGGGTDTQYF; CDR3nt: TGTGCCAGCAGTTACGAAGTGGGAGGGGGCACAGATACGCAGTATTTT
j_gene: TRBJ2-7; d_gene: TRBD1; v_gene: TRBV3-1; abundance: many; CDR3aa: CASSPTGGSNEQYF; CDR3nt: TGTGCCAGCAGCCCTACAGGGGGATCCAACGAGCAGTACTTC
j_gene: TRBJ1-1; d_gene: TRBD1; v_gene: TRBV5-1; abundance: many; CDR3aa: CASSSTGREGTEAFF; CDR3nt: TGCGCCAGCAGCTCGACAGGGCGAGAGGGCACTGAAGCTTTCTTT
j_gene: TRBJ2-3; d_gene: .; v_gene: TRBV15; abundance: many; CDR3aa: CATSRVTGTDTQYF; CDR3nt: TGTGCCACCAGCAGAGTGACAGGCACAGATACGCAGTATTTT
j_gene: TRBJ2-3; d_gene: TRBD2; v_gene: TRBV5-6; abundance: .; CDR3aa: CASSSLIILAGEISSTDTQYF; CDR3nt: TGTGCCAGCAGCTCCTTAATAATACTAGCGGGGGAGATATCTAGCACAGATACGCAGTATTTT
j_gene: TRBJ1-1; d_gene: TRBD1; v_gene: TRBV7-3; abundance: many; CDR3aa: CASSSRTGRNTEAFF; CDR3nt: TGTGCCAGCAGCTCCCGGACAGGGAGGAACACTGAAGCTTTCTTT
j_gene: TRBJ1-5; d_gene: .; v_gene: TRBV7-6; abundance: many; CDR3aa: CASSLGLGNQPQHF; CDR3nt: TGTGCCAGCAGCTTGGGGTTAGGCAATCAGCCCCAGCATTTT
j_gene: TRBJ1-5; d_gene: .; v_gene: TRBV2; abundance: .; CDR3aa: CASGSDYNQPQHF; CDR3nt: TGTGCCAGCGGTTCAGACTACAATCAGCCCCAGCATTTT
j_gene: TRBJ1-2; d_gene: TRBD1; v_gene: TRBV27; abundance: .; CDR3aa: CASRRTGGVDGHTF; CDR3nt: TGTGCCAGTAGGCGGACAGGGGGCGTAGATGGCCACACCTTC
j_gene: TRBJ1-2; d_gene: TRBD1; v_gene: TRBV6-5; abundance: many; CDR3aa: CASSKGQIYGYTF; CDR3nt: TGTGCCAGCAGTAAGGGACAGATCTATGGCTACACCTTC
j_gene: TRBJ1-2; d_gene: .; v_gene: TRBV5-1; abundance: many; CDR3aa: CASSLVVQGPYGYTF; CDR3nt: TGCGCCAGCAGCTTGGTGGTTCAGGGGCCTTATGGCTACACCTTC
j_gene: TRBJ2-2; d_gene: TRBD1; v_gene: TRBV10-3; abundance: many; CDR3aa: CAIRKPGTESGELFF; CDR3nt: TGTGCCATCAGGAAACCCGGGACAGAGAGCGGGGAGCTGTTTTTT
j_gene: TRBJ1-5; d_gene: .; v_gene: TRBV28; abundance: .; CDR3aa: CASSLGGGGVHQPQHF; CDR3nt: TGTGCCAGCAGTTTAGGGGGGGGTGGGGTGCATCAGCCCCAGCATTTT
j_gene: TRBJ1-5; d_gene: .; v_gene: TRBV19; abundance: few; CDR3aa: CASSISAVDYDQPQHF; CDR3nt: TGTGCCAGTAGTATATCGGCAGTAGATTATGATCAGCCCCAGCATTTT
j_gene: TRBJ2-3; d_gene: .; v_gene: TRBV12-5; abundance: .; CDR3aa: CASGSAADTQYF; CDR3nt: TGTGCTAGTGGTTCCGCCGCAGATACGCAGTATTTT
j_gene: TRBJ2-5; d_gene: TRBD2; v_gene: TRBV3-1; abundance: many; CDR3aa: CASSQRRGGGSYF; CDR3nt: TGTGCCAGCAGCCAAAGACGGGGGGGCGGGTCGTACTTC
j_gene: TRBJ1-1; d_gene: TRBD1; v_gene: TRBV5-5; abundance: many; CDR3aa: CASSDGQGRSVTEAFF; CDR3nt: TGTGCCAGCAGCGACGGACAGGGGAGGTCCGTCACTGAAGCTTTCTTT
j_gene: TRBJ2-3; d_gene: .; v_gene: TRBV9; abundance: many; CDR3aa: CASSLDGWDTDTQYF; CDR3nt: TGTGCCAGCAGCCTTGACGGGTGGGACACAGATACGCAGTATTTT
j_gene: TRBJ1-2; d_gene: .; v_gene: TRBV12-3/TRBV12-4; abundance: .; CDR3aa: CASSLGVPIRGYTF; CDR3nt: TGTGCCAGCAGCTTAGGGGTCCCCATTAGGGGCTACACCTTC
j_gene: TRBJ1-6; d_gene: TRBD1; v_gene: TRBV2; abundance: .; CDR3aa: CASSGDRANSPLHF; CDR3nt: TGTGCCAGCAGTGGGGACAGGGCTAATTCACCCCTCCACTTT
j_gene: TRBJ2-5; d_gene: .; v_gene: TRBV15; abundance: .; CDR3aa: CATSRDHALGRGETQYF; CDR3nt: TGTGCCACCAGCAGAGATCATGCCCTAGGTCGAGGAGAGACCCAGTACTTC
j_gene: TRBJ2-5; d_gene: .; v_gene: TRBV5-5; abundance: many; CDR3aa: CASTPMGGRKETQYF; CDR3nt: TGTGCCAGCACCCCAATGGGGGGTCGGAAAGAGACCCAGTACTTC
j_gene: TRBJ2-7; d_gene: .; v_gene: TRBV4-1; abundance: many; CDR3aa: CASAAGTSSYEQYF; CDR3nt: TGCGCCAGCGCTGCGGGAACGAGCTCCTACGAGCAGTACTTC
j_gene: TRBJ1-1; d_gene: TRBD1; v_gene: TRBV27; abundance: many; CDR3aa: CASSGQGPRRGEAFF; CDR3nt: TGTGCCAGCTCCGGACAGGGGCCCAGGCGAGGCGAAGCTTTCTTT
j_gene: TRBJ2-7; d_gene: .; v_gene: TRBV20-1; abundance: .; CDR3aa: CSAMRGVHEQYF; CDR3nt: TGCAGTGCTATGAGGGGTGTGCACGAGCAGTACTTC
j_gene: TRBJ1-2; d_gene: TRBD1; v_gene: TRBV4-3; abundance: .; CDR3aa: CASSQEEDRGRDGYTF; CDR3nt: TGCGCCAGCAGCCAAGAGGAGGACAGGGGGCGTGATGGCTACACCTTC
j_gene: TRBJ1-2; d_gene: .; v_gene: TRBV29-1; abundance: many; CDR3aa: CSVEGGLNYGYTF; CDR3nt: TGCAGCGTGGAGGGCGGGCTTAACTATGGCTACACCTTC
j_gene: TRBJ1-1; d_gene: .; v_gene: TRBV2; abundance: .; CDR3aa: CASTLDSIGPEAFF; CDR3nt: TGTGCCAGCACCCTTGACAGCATCGGCCCTGAAGCTTTCTTT
j_gene: TRBJ1-1; d_gene: .; v_gene: TRBV29-1; abundance: once; CDR3aa: CSVSVQPEAFF; CDR3nt: TGCAGCGTTAGCGTCCAGCCCGAGGCTTTCTTT
j_gene: TRBJ2-2; d_gene: .; v_gene: TRBV10-3; abundance: .; CDR3aa: CAISERDANTGELFF; CDR3nt: TGTGCCATCAGTGAGAGGGACGCGAACACCGGGGAGCTGTTTTTT
j_gene: TRBJ1-4; d_gene: .; v_gene: TRBV9; abundance: .; CDR3aa: CASSVNDEKLFF; CDR3nt: TGTGCCAGCAGCGTAAACGATGAAAAACTGTTTTTT
j_gene: TRBJ2-7; d_gene: .; v_gene: TRBV5-1; abundance: many; CDR3aa: CASSPVVRSSSYEQYF; CDR3nt: TGCGCCAGCAGTCCGGTGGTCAGATCTTCCTCCTACGAGCAGTACTTC
j_gene: TRBJ2-1; d_gene: TRBD1; v_gene: TRBV20-1; abundance: .; CDR3aa: CSASPGTGNNEQFF; CDR3nt: TGCAGTGCTAGCCCCGGGACAGGGAACAATGAGCAGTTCTTC
j_gene: TRBJ2-4; d_gene: .; v_gene: TRBV7-2; abundance: many; CDR3aa: CASSVLGGAKNIQYF; CDR3nt: TGTGCCAGCAGCGTACTAGGGGGAGCCAAAAACATTCAGTACTTC
j_gene: TRBJ2-2; d_gene: TRBD2; v_gene: TRBV5-1; abundance: many; CDR3aa: CASSLDGGASTGELFF; CDR3nt: TGCGCCAGCAGCTTGGACGGGGGGGCATCCACCGGGGAGCTGTTTTTT
j_gene: TRBJ2-3; d_gene: TRBD2; v_gene: TRBV4-1; abundance: many; CDR3aa: CASSQTLLTSGGTDTQYF; CDR3nt: TGCGCCAGCAGCCAGACTCTTCTAACTAGCGGGGGCACAGATACGCAGTATTTT